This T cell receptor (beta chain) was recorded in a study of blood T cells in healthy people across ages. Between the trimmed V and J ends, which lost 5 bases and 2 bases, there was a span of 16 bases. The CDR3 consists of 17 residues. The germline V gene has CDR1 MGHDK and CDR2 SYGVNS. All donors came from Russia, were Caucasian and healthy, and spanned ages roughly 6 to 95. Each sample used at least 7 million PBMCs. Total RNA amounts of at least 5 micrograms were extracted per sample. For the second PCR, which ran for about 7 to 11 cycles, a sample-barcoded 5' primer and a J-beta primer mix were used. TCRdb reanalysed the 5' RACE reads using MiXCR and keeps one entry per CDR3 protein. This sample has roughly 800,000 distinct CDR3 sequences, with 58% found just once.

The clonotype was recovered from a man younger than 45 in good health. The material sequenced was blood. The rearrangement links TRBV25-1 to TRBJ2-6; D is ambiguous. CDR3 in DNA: TGTGCCAGCAGTTCACTAAGAAAAGAACCTGGGGCCAACGTCCTGACTTTC. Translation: CASSSLRKEPGANVLTF.